The clone carrying this T cell receptor (beta chain) was observed once. Antigen unknown. The sample comes from a study of cytomegalovirus exposure and HLA in healthy donors. Notes on the study in general: Cytomegalovirus-associated status was assigned to fewer than 200 TCR beta chains. Some public TCRs appeared in many individuals, while most sequences were rare.

TCRdb's table, derived via immunoSEQ multiplex PCR, lists solely in-frame clones and lacks some. The sample yields about 160,000 clones, roughly 89% seen once. The CDR3 contains 16 residues. V was cut by 0 bases and J by 4 bases, with 13 bases left in between. Germline V gene sequence: CDR1 SGHDN, CDR2 FVKESK. From the 120-subject validation cohort, which was separate from the approximately 670-subject first cohort, the donors were drawn. This sequence originates from a young woman in good health and CMV-seropositive. Source material: PBMCs. The chain uses TRBV14 and TRBJ2-1; possibly TRBD2 for D (6 bases). The CDR3 sequence: CASSQEPWDSYNEQFF. In DNA form, the CDR3 reads TGTGCCAGCAGCCAAGAACCCTGGGACTCTTACAATGAGCAGTTCTTC. The entire variable domain, with the rest obtained from reference TRBV14 and TRBJ2-1, is as follows: EAGVTQFPSHSVIEKGQTVTLRCDPISGHDNLYWYRRVMGKEIKFLLHFVKESKQDESGMPNNRFLAERTGGTYSTLKVQPAELEDSGVYFCASSQEPWDSYNEQFFGPGTRLTVL.